The 5 T cell receptor beta chains presented below share a single source sample, sequenced in a study of T-cell reconstitution after alpha-beta-depleted transplantation in children. Molecular barcoding with unique molecular identifiers was used for the TCRbeta library. MiXCR, applied by TCRdb to the PCR reads, yields one record per CDR3 protein. The sample shows hundreds of thousands of distinct CDR3 sequences, roughly 17% of them seen only once. Material: PBMCs from the stem cell graft donor, obtained from the stem cell graft. Receptors were obtained from a human donor who donated a stem cell graft to a child with acute myeloid leukemia.

Ten or more counts support this clonotype. CDR3 region: CSARVRTDSGELFF. The CDR3 region has the DNA TGCAGTGCTAGAGTTCGGACAGACAGCGGGGAGCTGTTTTTT. V is TRBV20-1 and J is TRBJ2-2; maybe TRBD1 (6 bases). CDR3 length: 14 residues. Trimming removed 1 base at V and 7 bases at J, with 13 bases between. In germline, CDR1 is DFQATT, CDR2 SNEGSKA (reference sequence).

This clonotype has a count of ten or more. This chain connects TRBV20-1 to TRBJ2-3; D is undetermined. Germline values: CDR1 DFQATT, CDR2 SNEGSKA (reference sequence). Trimming stripped 0 bases from V and 2 bases from J, with 12 bases between. CDR3 length: 15 residues. The CDR3 DNA sequence: TGCAGTGCTAGAGATGAGCGACCAAACACAGATACGCAGTATTTT. It yields the protein CSARDERPNTDTQYF.

This clonotype turned up a few times. V and J are TRBV29-1 and TRBJ2-3; D possibly corresponds to TRBD2 (6 bases). Germline CDR1 is SQVTM and CDR2 is ANQGSEA. The V end lost 6 bases, the J end lost 3 bases, and 19 bases lay between the germline ends. This CDR3 is built from 15 residues. CDR3 region: CSVTWDFLGTDTQYF. Written as DNA, the CDR3 is TGCAGCGTGACTTGGGACTTTTTGGGGACAGATACGCAGTATTTT.

This clonotype showed up just a few times. The gene calls are TRBV27 and TRBJ2-5, with 8 bases identical to TRBD2. CDR3 size: 14 residues. V lost 4 bases and J lost 2; bases outside the gene matches: 3. The germline V gene has CDR1 MNHEY and CDR2 SMNVEV (reference sequence). The CDR3 DNA follows: TGTGCCAGCAGTTCACTAGCGGCACAAGAGACCCAGTACTTC. As protein: CASSSLAAQETQYF.

At least ten counts were recorded for this clonotype. V is TRBV29-1 and J is TRBJ2-5, with a tentative D call TRBD2 (6 bases). V was pared by 8 bases and J by 1 base, with 17 bases between. The CDR3 contains 14 residues. Germline CDR1 SQVTM, CDR2 ANQGSEA. CDR3 amino acids: CSLVTGVLQETQYF. The CDR3 DNA is TGCAGCCTCGTAACGGGGGTACTCCAAGAGACCCAGTACTTC.